This entry lists 20 T cell receptor beta chains sequenced from one sample in a study of cytomegalovirus exposure and HLA in healthy donors (dated by TCRdb to the late 2010s). Library method: the immunoSEQ multiplex PCR assay. For the multiplex PCR, a mixture combining 60 forward primers for TCR Vbeta segments and 13 reverse primers for TCR Jbeta segments was used. Entries here come from immuneACCESS through TCRdb and include only in-frame sequences with V and J called. Some clones fail to appear in such tables; in the studies checked, an unresolved V gene covers under half of the shortfall, and the cause of the remainder is unknown. In this sample the table shows fewer than 110,000 clones, about 71% of which occur a single time. The ten biggest clones cover 2.5% to 4% of the sample. Sequenced: PBMCs. Receptor source: a woman in her fifties or sixties in good health and CMV-seronegative.

The J gene is TRBJ1-3, the V gene TRBV11-2; no clear D. CDR3 length: 17 residues. The ends were cut back, 1 base at V and 4 bases at J, with 17 bases in the middle. Per the germline V gene, CDR1 is SGHAT and CDR2 is FQNNGV. The CDR3 DNA reads TGTGCCAGCAGCTTAGTATCCTACAGTTTTCGCGGAAACACCATATATTTT. This translates into CASSLVSYSFRGNTIYF.

This clone has only a few counts. This chain links TRBV27 with TRBJ2-1, with 9 bases fitting TRBD1. Germline CDR1 reads MNHEY; CDR2 reads SMNVEV (reference sequence). V lost 2 bases and J lost 4; bases outside the gene matches: 9. This CDR3 has 17 amino acids. The DNA for the CDR3 is TGTGCCAGCAGTTTACGAGGGACAGGGAACGGGTACAATGAGCAGTTCTTC. It is translated as CASSLRGTGNGYNEQFF.

The rearrangement uses TRBV11-2 and TRBJ2-2; weak D call: TRBD1 (6 bases). V was trimmed by 5 bases and J by 1 base, leaving 11 bases between them. This CDR3 contains 15 residues. Per germline, CDR1 SGHAT and CDR2 FQNNGV. This CDR3 is CASSLLTGNTGELFF. Written as DNA, the CDR3 is TGTGCCAGCAGCCTCCTGACAGGGAACACCGGGGAGCTGTTTTTT.

The rearrangement uses TRBV7-6 and TRBJ2-1, with TRBD1 identical over 8 bases. V trimming: 5 bases; J trimming: 0 bases; junction bases outside the gene matches: 6. This CDR3 is 16 amino acids long. Germline CDR1 SGHVS, CDR2 FNYEAQ. This CDR3 is CASSRSQGGSYNEQFF. DNA for the CDR3: TGTGCCAGCAGCCGATCACAGGGGGGCTCCTACAATGAGCAGTTCTTC.

The chain uses TRBV4-3 and TRBJ1-2; D perhaps matches TRBD1 (5 bases). The CDR3 has 15 residues. Trimming took off 1 base at V and 5 bases at J, with 14 bases between the two ends. The germline CDR1 and CDR2 sequences are LGHNA and YSLEER. The CDR3 protein is CASSQAGTGVYGYTF. CDR3 DNA: TGCGCCAGCAGCCAAGCCGGGACGGGAGTTTATGGCTACACCTTC.

The rearrangement links TRBV7-3 to TRBJ1-1; maybe TRBD1 (6 bases). V lost 6 bases to trimming and J lost 1 base, with 9 bases between them. Looked up from germline, CDR1 is SGHTA and CDR2 is FQGTGA. The CDR3 covers 13 residues. CDR3 DNA: TGTGCCAGCAGTAAAGGGGGGAACACTGAAGCTTTCTTT. This encodes CASSKGGNTEAFF.

This chain joins TRBV27 and TRBJ1-4; D may be TRBD1 (6 bases). CDR3 size: 13 residues. Looked up from germline, CDR1 is MNHEY and CDR2 is SMNVEV (reference sequence). Trimming pared 1 base from V and 6 bases from J, leaving 6 bases between. The CDR3 loop is CASSLYRDEKLFF. The DNA of the CDR3 is TGTGCCAGCAGTTTATACAGGGATGAAAAACTGTTTTTT. The variable domain in full, with the rest retrieved from reference TRBV27 and TRBJ1-4, is EAQVTQNPRYLITVTGKKLTVTCSQNMNHEYMSWYRQDPGLGLRQIYYSMNVEVTDKGDVPEGYKVSRKEKRNFPLILESPSPNQTSLYFCASSLYRDEKLFFGSGTQLSVL.

The chain carries TRBV6-5 and TRBJ1-1; maybe TRBD1 (6 bases). Germline assignment: CDR1 MNHEY and CDR2 SVGAGI. With 6 bases removed from V and 2 bases from J, the gap between germline ends came to 10 bases. This CDR3 contains 13 residues. Here the CDR3 reads CASRWTVNTEAFF. The CDR3 DNA sequence: TGTGCCAGCAGGTGGACAGTTAACACTGAAGCTTTCTTT.

This clone was detected only a few times. The V and J genes are TRBV2 and TRBJ2-3; no clear D gene. The V and J ends lost 6 bases and 4 bases respectively, with 8 bases between them. Germline lookup yields CDR1 SNHLY and CDR2 FYNNEI. The CDR3 spans 12 residues. The CDR3 protein is CASRPPADTQYF. CDR3 in DNA: TGTGCCAGCAGGCCCCCAGCAGATACGCAGTATTTT.

There are a few counts of this clone. This sequence joins TRBV27 and TRBJ2-1; 11 bases are shared with TRBD2. The CDR3 is 15 amino acids. The germline gives CDR1 MNHEY, CDR2 SMNVEV (reference sequence). The trim removed 6 bases at V and 9 bases at J, leaving 10 bases unmatched. The CDR3, as DNA: TGTGCCAGCAGCCGGATAGCGGGAGGGCAGGGTGAGCAGTTCTTC. Translating gives CASSRIAGGQGEQFF.

The chain links TRBV18 to TRBJ2-5; TRBD2 matches at 8 bases. Germline CDR1 reads KGHSH; CDR2 reads LQKENI. V lost 2 bases, J lost 2 bases, and 4 bases stayed unmatched. The CDR3 spans 15 residues. DNA for the CDR3: TGTGCCAGCTCACCAGCGGGGGGAGGACAAGAGACCCAGTACTTC. Translating gives CASSPAGGGQETQYF.

The table lists this clone with a count of one. The rearrangement joins TRBV4-3 to TRBJ2-5; D uncertain. The V gene lost 3 bases and the J gene lost 5 bases, with 10 bases spanning the gap. This CDR3 spans 13 amino acids. Germline V gene sequence: CDR1 LGHNA, CDR2 YSLEER. The CDR3 DNA sequence: TGCGCCAGCAGCCACGTGCTGCGGGAGACCCAGTACTTC. This encodes CASSHVLRETQYF.

The chain recombines TRBV19 with TRBJ2-7, with 8 nucleotides matching TRBD2. CDR1 and CDR2 (germline): LNHDA, SQIVND (reference sequence). The CDR3 contains 15 residues. The V gene end was trimmed by 6 bases and the J gene end by 0 bases; junction bases not matched to a gene: 7. The CDR3 nucleotides are TGTGCCAGTAGCCCAGCGGGGGCGAGCTCCTACGAGCAGTACTTC. It translates to CASSPAGASSYEQYF.

V gene TRBV18 combines with J gene TRBJ1-2, with D unclear. V lost 3 bases, J lost 4 bases, and 15 bases lay in between. This CDR3 spans 15 amino acids. From germline, CDR1 is KGHSH and CDR2 LQKENI. CDR3 DNA sequence: TGTGCCAGCTCACCGGCCCAGGCCTCTTTCTATGGCTACACCTTC. It is translated as CASSPAQASFYGYTF.

This clone showed up just a few times. V is TRBV9 and J is TRBJ1-2, with D maybe TRBD1 (5 bases). Germline CDR1 and CDR2: SGDLS and YYNGEE. The length of the CDR3 is 15 residues. Trimming removed 6 bases from V and 0 bases from J, with 15 bases in between. CDR3 DNA: TGTGCCAGCAATCCTGGGACTCTTGCTAACTATGGCTACACCTTC. The encoded protein is CASNPGTLANYGYTF.

This rearrangement joins TRBV19 to TRBJ1-1, with D possibly matching TRBD1 (6 bases). The V and J ends lost 5 bases and 2 bases respectively, with 18 bases between them. CDR3 length: 16 amino acids. Germline CDR1 is LNHDA and CDR2 is SQIVND (reference sequence). CDR3 region: CASSSPTGHLNTEAFF. The CDR3 DNA reads as TGTGCCAGTAGTTCGCCGACGGGACACCTAAACACTGAAGCTTTCTTT.

V usage is TRBV28 and J usage is TRBJ2-3; D gene uncertain. The CDR3 sequence is 14 residues long. Germline CDR1 and CDR2: MDHEN and SYDVKM. V lost 6 bases, J lost 4 bases, and 14 bases lay in between. The CDR3 sequence: CASSLTILSDTQYF. Here the CDR3 DNA reads TGTGCCAGCAGCCTTACTATTCTATCAGATACGCAGTATTTT.

This clone has only a few counts. The chain employs TRBV5-5 and TRBJ1-5; 9 bases agree with TRBD1. Germline CDR1 SGHKS, CDR2 YYEKEE (reference sequence). V was pared by 4 bases and J by 7 bases, with 9 bases of the junction left unmatched. The CDR3 covers 15 residues. Here the CDR3 reads CASSLPGQGYQPQHF. The CDR3 nucleotides are TGTGCCAGCAGCCTACCGGGACAGGGATACCAGCCCCAGCATTTT.

V gene TRBV27 combines with J gene TRBJ2-5, with TRBD2 as a possible D gene (6 bases). The J call could be wrong; TRBJ2-7 is a better fit for the DNA end. CDR1 and CDR2 (germline): MNHEY, SMNVEV (reference sequence). This CDR3 has 15 residues. CDR3: CASRRPLASPYEQYF. DNA for the CDR3: TGTGCCAGCAGGCGTCCCCTAGCGTCACCCTACGAGCAGTACTTC.

On this clone: The same CDR3 also results from other DNA sequences found in this sample. J is TRBJ1-4 and V is TRBV7-8; D is perhaps TRBD1 (5 bases). CDR3 length: 14 residues. Trimming stripped 1 base from V and 6 bases from J, with 9 bases between. Germline loops: CDR1 SGHVS, CDR2 FQNEAQ. The DNA of the CDR3 is TGTGCCAGCAGCTTAGGGCTAGGGGATGAAAAACTGTTTTTT. Its translation is CASSLGLGDEKLFF. The complete variable domain, with remaining parts taken from reference TRBV7-8 and TRBJ1-4, reads GAGVSQSPRYKVAKRGQDVALRCDPISGHVSLFWYQQALGQGPEFLTYFQNEAQLDKSGLPSDRFFAERPEGSVSTLKIQRTQQEDSAVYLCASSLGLGDEKLFFGSGTQLSVL.